This entry describes one T cell receptor (beta chain). Its antigen remains unidentified. V shed 0 bases, J shed 11 bases, and the junction held 2 bases outside the gene matches. CDR3 length equals 12 residues. CDR1 and CDR2 (germline): GTSNPN, SVGIG (reference sequence). Measured with immunoSEQ multiplex PCR; TCRdb has only the in-frame clones, and not every one. Among over 10,000 clones, approximately 86% were seen once, and the ten largest hold 37%. The data stem from a study of PD-1 blockade in classical Hodgkin lymphoma. Study results and limitations: Baseline diversity resembling that of newly diagnosed patients was seen in complete responders.

Each patient experienced a relapse that followed autologous stem cell transplantation, and brentuximab vedotin exposure varied. The gene calls are TRBV30 and TRBJ1-1; 11 bases are a match to TRBD1. This material consisted of peripheral blood mononuclear cells (PBMCs), taken at baseline. The TCR comes from a human donor with classical Hodgkin lymphoma. The CDR3 nucleotides are TGTGCCTGGAGTGTGGGACAGGGGGTGGCTTTCTTT. Translating it yields CAWSVGQGVAFF.